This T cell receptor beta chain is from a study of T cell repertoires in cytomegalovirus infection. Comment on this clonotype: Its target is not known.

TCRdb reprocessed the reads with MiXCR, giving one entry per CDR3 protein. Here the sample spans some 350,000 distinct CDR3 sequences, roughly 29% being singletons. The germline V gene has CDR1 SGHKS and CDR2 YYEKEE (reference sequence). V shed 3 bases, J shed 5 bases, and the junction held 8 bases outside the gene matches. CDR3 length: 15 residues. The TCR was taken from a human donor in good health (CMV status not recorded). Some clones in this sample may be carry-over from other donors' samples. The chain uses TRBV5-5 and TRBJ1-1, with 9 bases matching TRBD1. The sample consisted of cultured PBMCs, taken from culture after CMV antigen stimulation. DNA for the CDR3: TGTGCCAGCAGCTGGACAGGGGCGCGAGGTACTGAAGCTTTCTTT. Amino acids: CASSWTGARGTEAFF.